This section outlines one T cell receptor (beta chain) sequence together with its context. It has no known antigen specificity. Base quality data are lacking; no much larger clone is found one base away. These data are taken from a study of CD8 T cells in Susac syndrome (dated by TCRdb to about 2019). About the full investigation: Repertoire sequencing was used to test whether CD8+ T cell activation and differentiation in Susac syndrome was antigen driven. Here is what the overall study found, with its caveats: The number of individuals in the TCR sequencing and HLA analysis was acknowledged as relatively small.

High-throughput TCR beta sequencing profiled peripheral blood CD8+ and CD4+ T cells from healthy donors, Susac syndrome patients and multiple sclerosis patients. Multiple sclerosis controls were treatment-naive patients with stable or active relapsing-remitting disease fulfilling revised McDonald criteria. CD8+ TEMRA cells were enriched by FACS, while bulk CD8+ and CD4+ T cells were purified by magnetic negative isolation. Blood was drawn into EDTA tubes, processed within 24 hours, and PBMCs were isolated by density gradient centrifugation. PBMCs destined for TCR sequencing were cryopreserved in liquid nitrogen and later thawed in a 37 °C water bath. A purity of at least 90% was achieved for sorted or isolated CD4+, CD8+ and CD8+ TEMRA cells. The CDR3 starts with the cysteine, ends with the phenylalanine, and has 14 residues. Only CDR3 DNA is held: 42 bases, read in frame from base 1. V drops 3 bases and J drops 6 bases, leaving 14 bases in between. CDR1 LGHNA and CDR2 YNFKEQ are derived from the germline V gene.

RNA was extracted with the RNeasy kit and about 0.5 to 1 ug was reverse transcribed using random hexamers. The immunoSEQ multiplex PCR assay, which covers 54 Vbeta and 13 Jbeta segments, was used to amplify TCR beta CDR3 regions. PCR amplification bias was corrected using a synthetic template baseline for primer optimization and computational correction. As for the original processing: Reads were assigned to V, D and J genes according to IMGT and analyzed in immunoSEQ Analyzer, with only productive sequences retained. Clonality was computed as one minus Shannon entropy normalized by log2 of the number of productive unique sequences. Public and private clones were assessed among the 100 most prevalent clones of each patient and control. Clones were defined as Susac-specific if absent from the healthy and MS cohorts, from approximately 1,100 published viral clones and from other ImmuneACCESS disease sequences. The raw public reads went through TCRdb reprocessing: fastp at Q25, MiXCR clone calling, in-frame beta chains kept. Here each entry gathers all rows of one CDR3 protein and keeps the most common genes and DNA. V and J calls and clone size were set by TCRdb, not the authors. The sample has about 210,000 distinct CDR3 sequences on record, 95% of them singletons. Approximately 0.081% of the sample comes from the top ten.

Specimen: CD4+ T cells from PBMCs. The chain employs TRBV4-2 and TRBJ2-5; TRBD1 is perhaps the D gene, given 6 matching bases. The receptor comes from a human donor with multiple sclerosis. CDR3 protein: CASSQEQGWQTQYF. The nucleotides read TGTGCCAGCAGCCAGGAACAGGGTTGGCAGACCCAGTACTTC.